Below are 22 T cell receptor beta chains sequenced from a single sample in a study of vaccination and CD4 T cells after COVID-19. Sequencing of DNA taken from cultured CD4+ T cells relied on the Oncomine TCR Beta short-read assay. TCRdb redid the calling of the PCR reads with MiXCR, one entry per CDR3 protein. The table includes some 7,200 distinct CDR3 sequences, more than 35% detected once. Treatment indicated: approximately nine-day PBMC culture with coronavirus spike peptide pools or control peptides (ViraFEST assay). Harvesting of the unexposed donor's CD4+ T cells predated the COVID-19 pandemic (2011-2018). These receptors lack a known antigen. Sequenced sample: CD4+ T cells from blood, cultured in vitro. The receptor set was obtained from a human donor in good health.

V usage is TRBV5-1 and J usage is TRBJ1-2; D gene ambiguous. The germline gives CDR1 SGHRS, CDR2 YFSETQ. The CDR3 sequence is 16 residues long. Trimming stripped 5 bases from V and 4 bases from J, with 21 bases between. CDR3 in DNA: TGCGCCAGCAGTCCCAAGGTCGGCACCCTGCCCTATGGCTACACCTTC. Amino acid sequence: CASSPKVGTLPYGYTF.

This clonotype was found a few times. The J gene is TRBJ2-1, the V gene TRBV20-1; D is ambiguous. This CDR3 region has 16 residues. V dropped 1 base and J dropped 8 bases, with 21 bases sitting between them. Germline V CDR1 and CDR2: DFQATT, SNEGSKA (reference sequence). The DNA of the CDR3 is TGCAGTGCTAGAGGGTCGATTTGGGATCCGGCGGATGAGCAGTTCTTC. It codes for CSARGSIWDPADEQFF.

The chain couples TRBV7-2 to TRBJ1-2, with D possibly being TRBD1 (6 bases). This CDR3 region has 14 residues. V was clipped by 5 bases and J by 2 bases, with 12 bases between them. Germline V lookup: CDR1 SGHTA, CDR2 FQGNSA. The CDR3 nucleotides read TGTGCCAGCAGCGAGGACAGCTACAACTATGGCTACACCTTC. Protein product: CASSEDSYNYGYTF.

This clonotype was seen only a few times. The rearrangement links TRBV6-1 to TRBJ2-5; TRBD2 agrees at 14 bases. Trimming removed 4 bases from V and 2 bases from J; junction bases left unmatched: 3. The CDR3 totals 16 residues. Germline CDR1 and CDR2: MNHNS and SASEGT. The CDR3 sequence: CASSARTSGRQETQYF. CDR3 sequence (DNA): TGTGCCAGCAGTGCCAGGACTAGCGGGAGGCAAGAGACCCAGTACTTC.

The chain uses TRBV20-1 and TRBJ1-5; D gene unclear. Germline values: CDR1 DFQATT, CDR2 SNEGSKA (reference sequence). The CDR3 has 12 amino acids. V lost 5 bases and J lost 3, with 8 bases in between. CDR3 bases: TGCAGTGCTTGGGATTCCAATCAGCCCCAGCATTTT. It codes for CSAWDSNQPQHF.

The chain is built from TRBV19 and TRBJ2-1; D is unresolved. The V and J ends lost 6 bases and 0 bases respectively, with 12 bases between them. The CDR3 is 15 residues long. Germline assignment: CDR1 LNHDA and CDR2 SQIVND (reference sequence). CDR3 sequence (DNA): TGTGCCAGTAGCATTCGCGTCGGCTCCTACAATGAGCAGTTCTTC. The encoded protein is CASSIRVGSYNEQFF.

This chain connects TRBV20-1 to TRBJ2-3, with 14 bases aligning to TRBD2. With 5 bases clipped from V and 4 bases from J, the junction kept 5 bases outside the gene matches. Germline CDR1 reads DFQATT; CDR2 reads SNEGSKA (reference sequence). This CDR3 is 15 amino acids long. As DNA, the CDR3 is TGCAGTGCTTTTGGACTAGCGGGAGGCGCAGATACGCAGTATTTT. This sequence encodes CSAFGLAGGADTQYF.

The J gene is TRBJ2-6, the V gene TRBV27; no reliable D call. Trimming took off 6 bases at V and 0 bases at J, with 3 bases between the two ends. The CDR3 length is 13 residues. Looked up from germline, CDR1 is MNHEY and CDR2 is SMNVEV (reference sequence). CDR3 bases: TGTGCCAGCAGGCTCTCTGGGGCCAACGTCCTGACTTTC. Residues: CASRLSGANVLTF.

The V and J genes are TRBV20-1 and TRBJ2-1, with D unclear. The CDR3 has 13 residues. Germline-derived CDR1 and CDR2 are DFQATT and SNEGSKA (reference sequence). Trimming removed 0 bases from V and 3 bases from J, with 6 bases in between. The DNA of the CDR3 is TGCAGTGCTAGAGATCAGGACTACAATGAGCAGTTCTTC. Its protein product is CSARDQDYNEQFF.

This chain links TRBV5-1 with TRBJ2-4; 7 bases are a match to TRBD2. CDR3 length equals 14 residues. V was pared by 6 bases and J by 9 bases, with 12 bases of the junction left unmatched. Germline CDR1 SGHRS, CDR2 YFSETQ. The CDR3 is CASTGPGPGGIQYF. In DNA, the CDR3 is TGCGCCAGCACGGGGCCAGGGCCGGGGGGCATTCAGTACTTC.

The chain's CDR3 is CATSDPLAGQETQYF. In nucleotides, the CDR3 is TGTGCCACCAGTGATCCCCTAGCGGGTCAAGAGACCCAGTACTTC. J is TRBJ2-5 and V is TRBV24-1; TRBD2 matches at 8 bases. The CDR3 runs to 15 residues. From germline, CDR1 is KGHDR and CDR2 SFDVKD. The V segment lost 3 bases and the J segment 2 bases; nucleotides outside the gene matches: 4.

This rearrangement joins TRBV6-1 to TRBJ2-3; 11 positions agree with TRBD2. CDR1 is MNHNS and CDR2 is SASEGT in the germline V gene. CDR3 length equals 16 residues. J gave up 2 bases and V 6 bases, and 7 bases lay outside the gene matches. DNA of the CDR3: TGTGCCAGCAGGCCCGGGACTAGCGGAATCACAGATACGCAGTATTTT. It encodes CASRPGTSGITDTQYF.

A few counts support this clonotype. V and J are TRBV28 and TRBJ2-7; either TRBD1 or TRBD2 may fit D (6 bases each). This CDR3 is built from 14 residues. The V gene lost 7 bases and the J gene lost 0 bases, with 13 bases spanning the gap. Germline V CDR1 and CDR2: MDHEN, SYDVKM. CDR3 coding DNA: TGTGCCAGCAAGGTAGGGGGGCTCTCCTACGAGCAGTACTTC. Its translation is CASKVGGLSYEQYF.

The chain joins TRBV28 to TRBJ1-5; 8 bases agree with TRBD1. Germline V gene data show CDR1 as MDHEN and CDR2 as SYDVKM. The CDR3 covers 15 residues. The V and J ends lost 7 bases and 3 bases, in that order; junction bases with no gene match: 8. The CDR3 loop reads CASNPDRGYNQPQHF. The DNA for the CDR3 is TGTGCCAGCAATCCCGACAGGGGCTACAATCAGCCCCAGCATTTT.

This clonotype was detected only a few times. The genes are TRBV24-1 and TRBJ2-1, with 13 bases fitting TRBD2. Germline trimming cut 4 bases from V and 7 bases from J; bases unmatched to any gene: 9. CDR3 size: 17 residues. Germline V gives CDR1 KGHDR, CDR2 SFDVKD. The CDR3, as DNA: TGTGCCACCAGTGAGTCGACTAGCGGGAGGTCGAATAATGAGCAGTTCTTC. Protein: CATSESTSGRSNNEQFF.

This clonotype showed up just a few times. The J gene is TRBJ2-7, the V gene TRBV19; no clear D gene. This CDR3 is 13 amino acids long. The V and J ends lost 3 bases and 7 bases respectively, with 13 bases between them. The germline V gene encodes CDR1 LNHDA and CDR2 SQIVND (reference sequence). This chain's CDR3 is CASSMFASEEQYF. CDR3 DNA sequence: TGTGCCAGTAGTATGTTTGCGTCGGAAGAGCAGTACTTC.

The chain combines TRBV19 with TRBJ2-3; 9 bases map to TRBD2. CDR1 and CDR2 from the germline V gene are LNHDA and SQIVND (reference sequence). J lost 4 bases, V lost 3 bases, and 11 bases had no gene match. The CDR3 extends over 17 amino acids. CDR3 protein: CASSMGAGGGAPDTQYF. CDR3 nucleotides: TGTGCCAGTAGTATGGGGGCGGGCGGGGGGGCCCCAGATACGCAGTATTTT.

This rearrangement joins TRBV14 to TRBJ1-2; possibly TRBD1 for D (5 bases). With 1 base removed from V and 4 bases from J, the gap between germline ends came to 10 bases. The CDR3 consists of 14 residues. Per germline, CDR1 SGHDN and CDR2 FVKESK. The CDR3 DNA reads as TGTGCCAGCAGCCAAGCGGCAGGGCCCTATGGCTACACCTTC. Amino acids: CASSQAAGPYGYTF.

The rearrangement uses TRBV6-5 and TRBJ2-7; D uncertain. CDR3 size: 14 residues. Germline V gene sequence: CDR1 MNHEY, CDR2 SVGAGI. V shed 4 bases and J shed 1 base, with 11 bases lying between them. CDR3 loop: CASSLPGFSYEQYF. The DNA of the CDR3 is TGTGCCAGCAGTTTGCCGGGTTTTTCCTACGAGCAGTACTTC.

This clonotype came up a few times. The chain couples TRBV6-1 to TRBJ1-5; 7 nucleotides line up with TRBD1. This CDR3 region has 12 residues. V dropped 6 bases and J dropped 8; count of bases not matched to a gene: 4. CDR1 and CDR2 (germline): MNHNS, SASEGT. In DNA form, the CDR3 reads TGTGCCAGCAGCACAGGGGTCGAGCCCCAGCATTTT. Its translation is CASSTGVEPQHF.

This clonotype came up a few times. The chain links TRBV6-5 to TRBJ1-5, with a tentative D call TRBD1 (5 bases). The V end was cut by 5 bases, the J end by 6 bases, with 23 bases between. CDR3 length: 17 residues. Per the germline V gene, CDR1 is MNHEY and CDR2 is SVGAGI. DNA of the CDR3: TGTGCCAGCAGTACTCGAGCCGGGACGGGCCCTTTTCAGCCCCAGCATTTT. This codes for CASSTRAGTGPFQPQHF.

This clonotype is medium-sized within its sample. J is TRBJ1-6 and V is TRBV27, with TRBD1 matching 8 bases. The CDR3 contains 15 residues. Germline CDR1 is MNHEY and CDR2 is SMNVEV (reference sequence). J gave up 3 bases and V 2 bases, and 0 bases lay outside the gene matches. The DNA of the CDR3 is TGTGCCAGCAGTTTAGGACAGGGCTATAATTCACCCCTCCACTTT. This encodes CASSLGQGYNSPLHF.